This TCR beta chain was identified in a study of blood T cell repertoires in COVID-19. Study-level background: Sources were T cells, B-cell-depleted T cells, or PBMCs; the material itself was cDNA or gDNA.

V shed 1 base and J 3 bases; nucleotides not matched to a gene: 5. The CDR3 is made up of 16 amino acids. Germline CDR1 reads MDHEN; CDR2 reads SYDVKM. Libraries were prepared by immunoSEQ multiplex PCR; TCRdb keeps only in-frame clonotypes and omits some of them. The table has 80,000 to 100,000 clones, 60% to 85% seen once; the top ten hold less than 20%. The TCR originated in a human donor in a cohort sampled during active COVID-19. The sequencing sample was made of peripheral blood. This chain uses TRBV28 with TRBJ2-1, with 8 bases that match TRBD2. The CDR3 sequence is CASSLLGAGGYNEQFF. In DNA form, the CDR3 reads TGTGCCAGCAGTTTATTAGGGGCGGGGGGCTACAATGAGCAGTTCTTC.